The 10 T cell receptor beta chains reported below all come from one sample, sequenced in a study of CD4 T cells in relation to SARS-CoV-2 and coronaviruses. Produced via immunoSEQ multiplex PCR; TCRdb's table is partial and in-frame only. Here the sample spans about 56,000 clones, under 95% being singletons. Sequencing was done on a sample of naive CD4+ T cells from PBMCs. Subset in this sample: naive CD4+ T cells isolated by negative enrichment. The receptors were gathered from an adult with COVID-19.

The rearrangement uses TRBV5-1 and TRBJ2-2; perhaps TRBD1 as D (6 bases). Germline-derived CDR1 and CDR2 are SGHRS and YFSETQ. CDR3 size: 15 residues. Trimming took off 0 bases at V and 4 bases at J, with 10 bases between the two ends. The CDR3 nucleotides read TGCGCCAGCAGCTTGGAAAGGGGGAGCACCGGGGAGCTGTTTTTT. Amino acid sequence: CASSLERGSTGELFF.

The genes are TRBV4-2 and TRBJ2-7; unclear D gene. The V end was cut by 1 base, the J end by 0 bases, with 4 bases between. This CDR3 is 13 amino acids long. CDR1 and CDR2 (germline): LGHNA, YNFKEQ. CDR3 amino acids: CASSQGISYEQYF. CDR3 nucleotide sequence: TGTGCCAGCAGCCAAGGGATCTCCTACGAGCAGTACTTC.

This sequence joins TRBV3-1 (or the pseudogene TRBV3-2) and TRBJ2-7; D gene unclear. V was shortened by 0 bases and J by 2 bases, with 14 bases between the two germline ends. In germline, CDR1 is LGHDT, CDR2 YNNKEL (reference sequence). The CDR3 is 16 amino acids. Here the CDR3 reads CASSQDGGVHTYEQYF. As DNA, the CDR3 is TGTGCCAGCAGCCAAGATGGCGGAGTGCACACCTACGAGCAGTACTTC.

This sequence joins TRBV2 and TRBJ2-4; no definite D call. Germline V lookup: CDR1 SNHLY, CDR2 FYNNEI. The CDR3 has 15 amino acids. V dropped 7 bases and J dropped 9 bases, with 22 bases sitting between them. This chain's CDR3 is CASISKERAHSIQYF. In DNA, the CDR3 is TGTGCCAGCATCTCAAAGGAACGGGCCCATAGCATTCAGTACTTC.

V usage is TRBV18 and J usage is TRBJ2-1; TRBD1 might be the D (6 bases). Deletions cut 2 bases from V and 8 bases from J, with 13 bases between. The CDR3 covers 14 residues. Germline assignment: CDR1 KGHSH and CDR2 LQKENI. The CDR3 sequence: CASSPGSRGYEQFF. CDR3 nucleotide sequence: TGTGCCAGCTCACCAGGTTCCAGGGGCTATGAGCAGTTCTTC.

The chain uses TRBV7-6 and TRBJ1-2; no definite D call. Germline values: CDR1 SGHVS, CDR2 FNYEAQ. This CDR3 contains 14 residues. The V and J ends lost 2 bases and 4 bases respectively, with 11 bases between them. The CDR3 bases are TGTGCCAGCAGCTTATTAGGGCAGGCCTATGGCTACACCTTC. This codes for CASSLLGQAYGYTF.

J is TRBJ2-4 and V is TRBV12-3 or TRBV12-4; 8 positions agree with TRBD2. The CDR3 extends over 13 amino acids. V was clipped by 1 base and J by 10 bases; unmatched bases: 3. CDR3 amino acids: CASSLGPGGIQYF. The CDR3 nucleotides are TGTGCCAGCAGTTTAGGTCCGGGGGGGATTCAGTACTTC.

V and J are TRBV7-3 and TRBJ2-5; perhaps TRBD1 as D (6 bases). Germline V gene data show CDR1 as SGHTA and CDR2 as FQGTGA. The V end lost 4 bases, the J end lost 3 bases, and 9 bases lay between the germline ends. This CDR3 spans 13 amino acids. CDR3: CASSSNREETQYF. CDR3 DNA sequence: TGTGCCAGCAGCTCCAACAGGGAAGAGACCCAGTACTTC.

The chain combines TRBV28 with TRBJ2-3, with TRBD2 matching 13 bases. Germline V gene data show CDR1 as MDHEN and CDR2 as SYDVKM. This CDR3 comprises 16 residues. Germline trimming cut 5 bases from V and 6 bases from J; bases unmatched to any gene: 8. The CDR3 DNA reads as TGTGCCAGCAGTCTCGGACTAGCGGGAGTAGCTGATACGCAGTATTTT. This gives the protein CASSLGLAGVADTQYF.

The chain links TRBV5-1 to TRBJ2-3; 9 nucleotides align to TRBD2. CDR1 is SGHRS and CDR2 is YFSETQ in the germline V gene. V was pared by 5 bases and J by 2 bases, with 9 bases of the junction left unmatched. This CDR3 has 16 amino acids. Here the CDR3 DNA reads TGCGCCAGCAGGTTTATAGCGGGAGCGACCACAGATACGCAGTATTTT. As protein: CASRFIAGATTDTQYF.